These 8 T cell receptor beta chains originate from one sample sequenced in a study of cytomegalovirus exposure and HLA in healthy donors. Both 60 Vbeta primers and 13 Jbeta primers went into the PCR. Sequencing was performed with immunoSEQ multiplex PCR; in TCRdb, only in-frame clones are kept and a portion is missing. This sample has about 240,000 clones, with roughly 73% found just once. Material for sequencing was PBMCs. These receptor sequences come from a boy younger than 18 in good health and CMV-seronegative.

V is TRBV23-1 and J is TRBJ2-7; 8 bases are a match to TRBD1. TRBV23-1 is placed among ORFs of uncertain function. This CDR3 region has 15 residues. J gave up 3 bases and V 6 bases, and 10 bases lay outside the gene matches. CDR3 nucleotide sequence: TGCGCCAGCAGCAGCCGTCAGGGGGCAGACTACGAGCAGTACTTC. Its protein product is CASSSRQGADYEQYF.

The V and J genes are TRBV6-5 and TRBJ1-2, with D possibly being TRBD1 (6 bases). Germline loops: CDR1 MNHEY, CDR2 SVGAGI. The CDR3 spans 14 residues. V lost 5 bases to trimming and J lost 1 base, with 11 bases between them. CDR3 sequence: CASSRTENNYGYTF. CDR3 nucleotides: TGTGCCAGCAGTCGGACAGAGAATAACTATGGCTACACCTTC.

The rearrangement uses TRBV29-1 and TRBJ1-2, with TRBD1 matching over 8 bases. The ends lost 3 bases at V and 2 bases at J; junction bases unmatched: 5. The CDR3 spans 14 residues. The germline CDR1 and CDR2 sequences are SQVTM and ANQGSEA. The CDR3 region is CSVETGARNYGYTF. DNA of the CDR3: TGCAGCGTTGAGACAGGGGCAAGAAACTATGGCTACACCTTC.

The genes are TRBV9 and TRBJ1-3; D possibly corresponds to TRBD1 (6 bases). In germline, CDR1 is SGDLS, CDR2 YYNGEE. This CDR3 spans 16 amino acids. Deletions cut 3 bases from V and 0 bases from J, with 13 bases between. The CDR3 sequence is CASSGYRADSGNTIYF. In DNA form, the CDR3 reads TGTGCCAGCAGCGGGTACAGGGCTGACTCTGGAAACACCATATATTTT.

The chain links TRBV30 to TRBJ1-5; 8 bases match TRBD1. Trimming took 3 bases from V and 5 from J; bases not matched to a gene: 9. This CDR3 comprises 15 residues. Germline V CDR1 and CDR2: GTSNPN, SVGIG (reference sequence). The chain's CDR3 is CAWSPTDRDHQPQHF. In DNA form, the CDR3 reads TGTGCCTGGAGCCCAACGGACAGGGACCATCAGCCCCAGCATTTT.

The CDR3 region is CASSSAEGADGYTF. The CDR3 nucleotides read TGTGCCAGCAGCTCCGCGGAGGGGGCGGATGGCTACACCTTC. The chain uses TRBV11-3 and TRBJ1-2; TRBD1 matches at 7 bases. This CDR3 is 14 amino acids long. Germline assignment: CDR1 SGHNT and CDR2 YENEEA. Trimming removed 4 bases from V and 6 bases from J; junction bases left unmatched: 8.

The CDR3 region has the DNA TGTGCCAGCAGAGGGACAGGGGTGAACACTGAAGCTTTCTTT. Its protein is CASRGTGVNTEAFF. V and J are TRBV7-9 and TRBJ1-1; TRBD1 matches at 10 bases. This CDR3 is 14 amino acids long. The germline CDR1 and CDR2 sequences are SEHNR and FQNEAQ (reference sequence). The V segment lost 6 bases and the J segment 0 bases; nucleotides outside the gene matches: 1.

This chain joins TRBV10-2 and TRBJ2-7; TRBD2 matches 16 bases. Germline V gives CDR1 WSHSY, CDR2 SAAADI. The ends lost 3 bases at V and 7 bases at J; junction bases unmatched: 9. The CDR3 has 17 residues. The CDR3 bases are TGCGCCAGCAGTGACAGGGGGACTAGCGGGAGGGCGAGGGAGCAGTACTTC. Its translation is CASSDRGTSGRAREQYF.